One sample yielded the 21 T cell receptor beta chains listed below, sequenced in a study of T cells expressing NK-cell markers. TCRdb re-called the 5' RACE reads, yielding one record per CDR3 amino acid sequence without DNA. Across about 450,000 distinct CDR3 sequences, the top ten clones capture 7.3% of the sample. Input material: blood T cells: a sorted CD56 or NKG2C T cell subset, CD4+ or CD8+ T cells, or bulk PBMC T cells (not recorded which). Every receptor here comes from a woman between 18 and 75 years old in good health.

This chain connects TRBV6-1 to TRBJ2-3; TCRdb's assignment of TRBD2 cannot be checked, as there is no DNA. CDR1 and CDR2 from the germline V gene are MNHNS and SASEGT. The CDR3 sequence is 13 residues long. The chain's CDR3 is CASTSPSTDTQYF.

The J gene is TRBJ2-7, the V gene TRBV5-6; the D call of TRBD1 rests on TCRdb alone, since no DNA is present to check it. CDR1 is SGHDT, CDR2 YYEEEE, per germline. The CDR3 length is 14 residues. The CDR3: CASSFPGISYEQYF.

V and J are TRBV6-1 and TRBJ1-5. This CDR3 region has 14 residues. Germline V gene sequence: CDR1 MNHNS, CDR2 SASEGT. CDR3 protein: CASRIAVGDQPQHF.

V gene TRBV20-1 combines with J gene TRBJ1-5. Germline V gene lookup returns CDR1 DFQATT and CDR2 SNEGSKA (reference sequence). The CDR3 sequence is 13 residues long. The CDR3 region is CSARPRADQPQHF.

V and J are TRBV6-1 and TRBJ1-2; as DNA is missing, the TRBD1 call by TCRdb cannot be tested. This CDR3 is 14 amino acids long. The germline CDR1 and CDR2 sequences are MNHNS and SASEGT. CDR3 region: CASRLTGERYGYTF.

The chain combines TRBV5-1 with TRBJ2-1; TCRdb calls TRBD1, which cannot be checked without DNA. CDR1 is SGHRS and CDR2 is YFSETQ in the germline V gene. The CDR3 is 13 amino acids. Here the CDR3 reads CASSYGGGNEQFF.

V and J are TRBV6-2 or TRBV6-3 and TRBJ2-5. The germline V gene encodes CDR1 MNHEY and CDR2 SVGEGT. CDR3 length: 14 amino acids. The CDR3 is CASSILRVRETQYF.

This chain joins TRBV20-1 and TRBJ1-3. CDR3 length: 15 amino acids. Germline V gives CDR1 DFQATT, CDR2 SNEGSKA (reference sequence). CDR3 in amino acids: CSARLAGAGPNTIYF.

This chain links TRBV20-1 with TRBJ1-2. The CDR3 loop spans 12 amino acids. CDR1 DFQATT and CDR2 SNEGSKA come from the germline V gene (reference sequence). CDR3 sequence: CSARKDDYGYTF.

The chain employs TRBV6-1 and TRBJ1-5. The CDR3 runs 16 residues. The germline CDR1 and CDR2 sequences are MNHNS and SASEGT. The CDR3 sequence is CATSPLLGFSNQPQHF.

The chain is built from TRBV20-1 and TRBJ1-5. The length of the CDR3 is 13 residues. The germline V gene has CDR1 DFQATT and CDR2 SNEGSKA (reference sequence). CDR3 protein: CSAHHTSNQPQHF.

The rearrangement joins TRBV5-1 to TRBJ1-5; TCRdb calls TRBD1, which cannot be checked without DNA. Germline V lookup: CDR1 SGHRS, CDR2 YFSETQ. CDR3 length: 15 amino acids. The CDR3 protein is CASSLTGSSNQPQHF.

The J gene is TRBJ2-1, the V gene TRBV5-6; the D call of TRBD1 rests on TCRdb alone, since no DNA is present to check it. This CDR3 spans 14 amino acids. CDR1 is SGHDT and CDR2 is YYEEEE in the germline V gene. CDR3 sequence reads: CASNEINGGVEQFF.

The chain has TRBV20-1 and TRBJ2-5; checking the TCRdb D call of TRBD1 is not possible without DNA. Germline CDR1 reads DFQATT; CDR2 reads SNEGSKA (reference sequence). This CDR3 comprises 14 residues. This CDR3 reads CSARRGGTQETQYF.

This chain joins TRBV2 and TRBJ1-3. The CDR3 spans 12 residues. The germline gives CDR1 SNHLY, CDR2 FYNNEI. The CDR3 is CASRSEGNTIYF.

The chain is built from TRBV27 and TRBJ2-5; TCRdb calls TRBD1, which cannot be checked without DNA. The CDR3 sequence is 17 residues long. The germline gives CDR1 MNHEY, CDR2 SMNVEV (reference sequence). The chain's CDR3 is CASSLEGFRGARETQYF.

The CDR3 loop reads CASNPPGGRNNEQFF. V gene TRBV11-2 combines with J gene TRBJ2-1; the TCRdb call, TRBD1, lacks DNA for checking. From germline, CDR1 is SGHAT and CDR2 FQNNGV. The CDR3 is made up of 15 amino acids. Variable domain in full (rest from reference TRBV11-2 and TRBJ2-1): EAGVAQSPRYKIIEKRQSVAFWCNPISGHATLYWYQQILGQGPKLLIQFQNNGVVDDSQLPKDRFSAERLKGVDSTLKIQPAKLEDSAVYLCASNPPGGRNNEQFFGPGTRLTVL.

This sequence joins TRBV7-2 and TRBJ1-6; TCRdb lists TRBD1, though no DNA is available to test this call. Germline CDR1 reads SGHTA; CDR2 reads FQGNSA. The CDR3 sequence is 14 residues long. CDR3 loop: CACSQDRGNSPLHF.

The chain has TRBV12-3 or TRBV12-4 and TRBJ1-3. The CDR3 sequence is 12 residues long. The CDR3 spells CASSLGGNTIYF.

The V gene is TRBV29-1, the J gene TRBJ2-7. Per germline, CDR1 SQVTM and CDR2 ANQGSEA. CDR3 size: 11 residues. The CDR3 sequence: CSVEEKMEKYF.

This rearrangement joins TRBV7-2 to TRBJ2-3; TCRdb reports TRBD1, a call that lacks DNA to check it against. This CDR3 is built from 15 residues. Germline assignment: CDR1 SGHTA and CDR2 FQGNSA. This chain's CDR3 is CASSLAGTGAFTQYF. Variable domain in full (rest from reference TRBV7-2 and TRBJ2-3): GAGVSQSPSNKVTEKGKDVELRCDPISGHTALYWYRQSLGQGLEFLIYFQGNSAPDKSGLPSDRFSAERTGGSVSTLTIQRTQQEDSAVYLCASSLAGTGAFTQYFGPGTRLTVL.